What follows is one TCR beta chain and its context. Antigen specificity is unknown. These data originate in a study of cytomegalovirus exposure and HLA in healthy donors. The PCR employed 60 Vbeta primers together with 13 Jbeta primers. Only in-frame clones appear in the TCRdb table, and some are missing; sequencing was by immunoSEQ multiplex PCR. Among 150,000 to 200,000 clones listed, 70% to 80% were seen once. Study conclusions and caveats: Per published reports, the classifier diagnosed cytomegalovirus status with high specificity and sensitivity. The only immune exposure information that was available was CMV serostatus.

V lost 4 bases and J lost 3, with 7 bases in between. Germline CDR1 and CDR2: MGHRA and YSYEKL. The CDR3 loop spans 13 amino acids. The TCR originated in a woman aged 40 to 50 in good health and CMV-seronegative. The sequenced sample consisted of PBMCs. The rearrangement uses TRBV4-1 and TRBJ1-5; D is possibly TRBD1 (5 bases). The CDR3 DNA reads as TGCGCCAGCAGCCGGGGCCCCAATCAGCCCCAGCATTTT. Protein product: CASSRGPNQPQHF.